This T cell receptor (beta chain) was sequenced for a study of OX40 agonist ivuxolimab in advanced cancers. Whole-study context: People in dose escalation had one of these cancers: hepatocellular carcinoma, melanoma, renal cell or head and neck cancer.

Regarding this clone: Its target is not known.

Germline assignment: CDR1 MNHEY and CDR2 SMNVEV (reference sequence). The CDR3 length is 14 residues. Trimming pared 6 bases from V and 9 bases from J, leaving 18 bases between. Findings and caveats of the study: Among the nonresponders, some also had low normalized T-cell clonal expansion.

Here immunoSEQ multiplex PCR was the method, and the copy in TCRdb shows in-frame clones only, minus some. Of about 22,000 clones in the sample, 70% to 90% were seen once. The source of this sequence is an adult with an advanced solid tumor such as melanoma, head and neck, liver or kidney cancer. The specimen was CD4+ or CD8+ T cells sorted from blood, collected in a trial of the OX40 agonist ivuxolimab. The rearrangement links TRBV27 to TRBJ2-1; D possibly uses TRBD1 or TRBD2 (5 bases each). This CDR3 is CASSRTPLGAEQFF. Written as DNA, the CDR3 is TGTGCCAGCAGCAGGACCCCCCTCGGGGCTGAGCAGTTCTTC.